A single sample is the source of the 16 T cell receptor beta chains below, sequenced in a study of cytotoxic CD8 clonotypes in ibrutinib-treated CLL. Using immunoSEQ multiplex PCR, the repertoire was profiled, and TCRdb retains in-frame clones only, with some absent. Of approximately 320,000 clones listed, 67% were seen once; the top ten hold 6% to 6.5%. This sample comprised PBMCs, obtained after 36 months of ibrutinib treatment. The source of these receptors is a human donor with chronic lymphocytic leukemia.

This clone was observed a handful of times. This rearrangement joins TRBV4-3 to TRBJ1-5; D gene unclear. The CDR3 length is 13 residues. Germline assignment: CDR1 LGHNA and CDR2 YSLEER. Between the trimmed V and J ends, which lost 5 bases and 0 bases, there was a span of 5 bases. The CDR3 DNA is TGCGCCAGCAGCAGGGATAGCAATCAGCCCCAGCATTTT. Translating it yields CASSRDSNQPQHF.

V usage is TRBV29-1 and J usage is TRBJ2-7, with 7 bases that match TRBD1. The CDR3 is 12 amino acids. V shed 7 bases and J 6 bases; nucleotides not matched to a gene: 9. CDR1 and CDR2 from the germline V gene are SQVTM and ANQGSEA. The DNA of the CDR3 is TGCAGCGCTAGACAGGGTTATAGCGAGCAGTACTTC. Translation: CSARQGYSEQYF.

This chain links TRBV7-2 with TRBJ2-5; possible D gene TRBD1, 6 bases. CDR3 length equals 13 residues. The V end lost 6 bases, the J end lost 5 bases, and 13 bases lay between the germline ends. Germline lookup yields CDR1 SGHTA and CDR2 FQGNSA. The CDR3 bases are TGTGCCAGCAGAAGGGGGTTCGAGGAGACCCAGTACTTC. This translates into CASRRGFEETQYF. The complete variable domain, with remaining parts taken from reference TRBV7-2 and TRBJ2-5, reads GAGVSQSPSNKVTEKGKDVELRCDPISGHTALYWYRQSLGQGLEFLIYFQGNSAPDKSGLPSDRFSAERTGGSVSTLTIQRTQQEDSAVYLCASRRGFEETQYFGPGTRLLVL.

This chain links TRBV10-3 with TRBJ1-5, with D perhaps TRBD1 (5 bases). The CDR3 is 15 residues long. Germline V gene sequence: CDR1 ENHRY, CDR2 SYGVKD. With 3 bases removed from V and 4 bases from J, the gap between germline ends came to 13 bases. The CDR3 spells CAISEFGGSNQPQHF. The CDR3 DNA reads TGTGCCATCAGTGAATTTGGGGGAAGTAATCAGCCCCAGCATTTT.

V usage is TRBV7-2 and J usage is TRBJ1-1; D gene uncertain. The germline CDR1 and CDR2 sequences are SGHTA and FQGNSA. V was trimmed by 6 bases and J by 6 bases, leaving 17 bases between them. The CDR3 is made up of 14 amino acids. This CDR3 is CASRYSLYQSEAFF. The CDR3 DNA is TGTGCCAGCAGATATAGCTTGTATCAGTCTGAAGCTTTCTTT.

This sequence joins TRBV7-9 and TRBJ2-2; 7 bases line up with TRBD1. J lost 7 bases, V lost 6 bases, and 11 bases had no gene match. The germline V gene has CDR1 SEHNR and CDR2 FQNEAQ (reference sequence). This CDR3 is built from 15 residues. CDR3 in DNA: TGTGCCAGCAGAAATACAGGGGAAGTCGGCGGGGAGCTGTTTTTT. Its protein is CASRNTGEVGGELFF.

This chain links TRBV10-1 with TRBJ2-3; TRBD2 might be the D (5 bases). Germline lookup yields CDR1 WNHNN and CDR2 SYGVQD (reference sequence). CDR3 length: 15 residues. V was clipped by 0 bases and J by 5 bases, with 12 bases between them. CDR3 sequence: CASSESGPAGDTQYF. CDR3 nucleotides: TGCGCCAGCAGTGAGTCTGGACCGGCGGGAGATACGCAGTATTTT.

The chain carries TRBV5-6 and TRBJ2-1; D unclear. The V gene lost 3 bases and the J gene lost 9 bases, with 7 bases spanning the gap. Germline CDR1 SGHDT, CDR2 YYEEEE. This CDR3 contains 11 residues. The CDR3 here is CASSYGSEQFF. The CDR3 DNA reads as TGTGCCAGCAGCTACGGATCTGAGCAGTTCTTC.

The chain recombines TRBV11-2 with TRBJ2-5; maybe TRBD2 (5 bases). V was trimmed by 5 bases and J by 5 bases, leaving 15 bases between them. Germline assignment: CDR1 SGHAT and CDR2 FQNNGV. The CDR3 consists of 14 residues. CDR3 sequence (DNA): TGTGCCAGCAGCCCCCACGGGGATGGGGAGACCCAGTACTTC. It yields the protein CASSPHGDGETQYF.

This clone has more than one count but fewer than ten. This chain's CDR3 is CASSLGQGTGYNEQFF. CDR3 bases: TGTGCCAGCAGCTTAGGACAGGGGACAGGCTACAATGAGCAGTTCTTC. The chain recombines TRBV7-6 with TRBJ2-1; 8 bases match TRBD1. CDR3 length: 16 amino acids. The V segment lost 1 base and the J segment 3 bases; nucleotides outside the gene matches: 5. CDR1 and CDR2 (germline): SGHVS, FNYEAQ.

The rearrangement links TRBV4-1 to TRBJ1-2, with D possibly TRBD1 on 5 matching bases. Trimming pared 4 bases from V and 2 bases from J, leaving 8 bases between. The CDR3 contains 13 residues. The germline V gene has CDR1 MGHRA and CDR2 YSYEKL. The CDR3 protein is CASSRDSNYGYTF. Written as DNA, the CDR3 is TGCGCCAGCAGCCGCGACAGCAACTATGGCTACACCTTC.

This clone has more than one count but fewer than ten. The same CDR3 can be traced to other DNA sequences in this sample. V is TRBV9 and J is TRBJ2-3; D ambiguous. Trimming took 0 bases from V and 1 from J, leaving 6 bases between them. CDR1 is SGDLS, CDR2 YYNGEE, per germline. The CDR3 totals 14 residues. CDR3 residues: CASSVGPRTDTQYF. CDR3 nucleotide sequence: TGTGCCAGCAGCGTAGGGCCCCGCACAGATACGCAGTATTTT.

Concerning this clone itself: The sample carries other DNA sequences with the same CDR3. This sequence joins TRBV11-1 and TRBJ2-5; 10 positions agree with TRBD2. The CDR3 has 17 amino acids. With V trimmed by 5 bases and J by 5 bases, 14 bases remained unmatched. CDR1 and CDR2 (germline): SGHAT, FQDESV (reference sequence). The CDR3 is CASSPEVLAGVQETQYF. Here the CDR3 DNA reads TGTGCCAGCAGCCCCGAGGTCCTAGCGGGAGTACAGGAGACCCAGTACTTC.

This chain connects TRBV7-8 to TRBJ1-1, with 9 bases matching TRBD1. The J segment lost 8 bases and the V segment lost 2 bases, leaving 15 bases of the junction unmatched. This CDR3 spans 17 amino acids. Germline values: CDR1 SGHVS, CDR2 FQNEAQ. The CDR3 protein is CASSLSRTGEFKAEAFF. CDR3 nucleotide sequence: TGTGCCAGCAGCTTATCGCGGACAGGGGAGTTTAAGGCCGAAGCTTTCTTT.

The V and J genes are TRBV19 and TRBJ2-6; D ambiguous. V gave up 7 bases and J gave up 0 bases, with 16 bases separating them. This CDR3 is built from 17 residues. Looked up from germline, CDR1 is LNHDA and CDR2 is SQIVND (reference sequence). The CDR3 region is CASTSGQPASGANVLTF. In DNA, the CDR3 is TGTGCCAGTACCTCCGGTCAGCCCGCCTCTGGGGCCAACGTCCTGACTTTC.

The chain recombines TRBV7-9 with TRBJ2-2, with D possibly TRBD1 on 5 matching bases. The germline V gene encodes CDR1 SEHNR and CDR2 FQNEAQ (reference sequence). CDR3 size: 16 residues. V lost 8 bases and J lost 2, with 18 bases in between. This CDR3 reads CASPPFRGENTGELFF. The CDR3 coding sequence is TGTGCCAGCCCCCCATTTAGGGGCGAAAACACCGGGGAGCTGTTTTTT. Full variable domain (missing parts from reference TRBV7-9 and TRBJ2-2): DTGVSQNPRHKITKRGQNVTFRCDPISEHNRLYWYRQTLGQGPEFLTYFQNEAQLEKSRLLSDRFSAERPKGSFSTLEIQRTEQGDSAMYLCASPPFRGENTGELFFGEGSRLTVL.